This TCR beta chain was identified during a study of blood T cell repertoires in COVID-19. On the study more broadly: Samples representing acute and convalescent COVID-19 were sourced from the United States, Italy and Spain.

CDR1 is LNHDA and CDR2 is SQIVND in the germline V gene (reference sequence). The CDR3 consists of 18 residues. Trimming removed 5 bases from V and 1 base from J; junction bases left unmatched: 16. As processed by the authors: Amplification of reference gene primers provided the estimated nucleated cell counts. Only in-frame clones appear in the TCRdb table, and some are missing; sequencing was by immunoSEQ multiplex PCR. V, J and clone size derive from that table, while D and trimming were established from the DNA sequence. The sample contains 88,000 or so clones, roughly 80% of which appear only once.

Sequenced input: peripheral blood. The chain recombines TRBV19 with TRBJ2-7, with 8 positions matching TRBD1. The receptor's source is a man aged 55 to 70 with acute or convalescent COVID-19. DNA of the CDR3: TGTGCCAGTAGTCGAGGAAATTCCGGGACAGGCATATCCTACGAGCAGTACTTC. It translates to CASSRGNSGTGISYEQYF.